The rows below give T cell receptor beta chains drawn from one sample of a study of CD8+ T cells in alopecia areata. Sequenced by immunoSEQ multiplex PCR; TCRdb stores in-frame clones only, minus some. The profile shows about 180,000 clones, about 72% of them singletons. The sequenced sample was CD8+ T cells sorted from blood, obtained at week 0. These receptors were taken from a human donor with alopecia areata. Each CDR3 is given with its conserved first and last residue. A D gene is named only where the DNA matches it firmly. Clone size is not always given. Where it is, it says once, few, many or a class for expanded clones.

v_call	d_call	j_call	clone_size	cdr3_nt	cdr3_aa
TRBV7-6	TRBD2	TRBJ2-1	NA	TGTGCCAGCAGCTTAGGGACTAGCTTTCACAATGAGCAGTTCTTC	CASSLGTSFHNEQFF
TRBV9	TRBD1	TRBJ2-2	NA	TGTGCCAGCAGCACGGGGACAGGGATCACCGGGGAGCTGTTTTTT	CASSTGTGITGELFF
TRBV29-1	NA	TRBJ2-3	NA	TGCAGCGCAACTTGGGGGGCAGATACGCAGTATTTT	CSATWGADTQYF
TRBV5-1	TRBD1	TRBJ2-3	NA	TGCGCCAGCAGCTTGGCCGTACAGGGGATCACAGATACGCAGTATTTT	CASSLAVQGITDTQYF
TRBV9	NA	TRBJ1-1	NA	TGTGCCAGCAGCGTAGTTCTTAGGGGAGGAACTGAAGCTTTCTTT	CASSVVLRGGTEAFF
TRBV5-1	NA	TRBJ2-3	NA	TGCGCCAGCAGCTTGGTGGCGTCGGGAAATACGCAGTATTTT	CASSLVASGNTQYF
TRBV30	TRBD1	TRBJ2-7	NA	TGTGCCTGGAGTGTAGACAGGGACTACGAGCAGTACTTC	CAWSVDRDYEQYF
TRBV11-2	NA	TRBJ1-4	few	TGTGCCAGCAGCTTAGCTGGTAATGAAAAACTGTTTTTT	CASSLAGNEKLFF
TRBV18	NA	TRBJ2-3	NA	TGTGCCAGCTCACAGTACAGAACAGATACGCAGTATTTT	CASSQYRTDTQYF
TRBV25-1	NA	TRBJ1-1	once	TGTGCCAGCAGTCGAAGCAGGGCCACTGAAGCTTTCTTT	CASSRSRATEAFF
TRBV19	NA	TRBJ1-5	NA	TGTGCCAGTAGTATAGGGGGCCATAGCAATCAGCCCCAGCATTTT	CASSIGGHSNQPQHF
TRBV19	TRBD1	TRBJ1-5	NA	TGTGCCACCGTGGACAGGGGAGGCAATCAGCCCCAGCATTTT	CATVDRGGNQPQHF
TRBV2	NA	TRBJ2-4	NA	TGTGCCAGCAGAGACAGATTTCAGTACTTC	CASRDRFQYF
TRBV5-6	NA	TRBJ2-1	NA	TGTGCCAGCAGCTTGGGGTTGAATGAGCAGTTCTTC	CASSLGLNEQFF
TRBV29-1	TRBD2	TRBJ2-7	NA	TGCAGCGTTGGTAAGCGGGGGGCGTACGAGCAGTACTTC	CSVGKRGAYEQYF
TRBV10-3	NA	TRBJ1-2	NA	TGTGCCATCAGTGAGTCCGGGGTTGACTATGGCTACACCTTC	CAISESGVDYGYTF
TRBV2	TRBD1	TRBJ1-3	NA	TGTGCCAGCATCGGACAGGGGAAGGAAAACACCATATATTTT	CASIGQGKENTIYF
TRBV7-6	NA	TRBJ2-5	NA	TGTGCCAGCACCTACTCCGGAGTTGGAGGGGAGACCCAGTACTTC	CASTYSGVGGETQYF
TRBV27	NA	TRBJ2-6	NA	TGTGCCAGCAGTTTATTGGGGACCGGGGCCAACGTCCTGACTTTC	CASSLLGTGANVLTF
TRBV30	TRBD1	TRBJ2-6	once	TGTGCCTGGAGTGTAAGGGGGCGGTTGTCTGGGGCCAACGTCCTGACTTTC	CAWSVRGRLSGANVLTF
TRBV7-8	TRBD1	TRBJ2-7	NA	TGTGCCAGCAGCTCGGGACAGGGGCCTCACGAGCAGTACTTC	CASSSGQGPHEQYF
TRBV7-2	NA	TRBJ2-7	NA	TGTGCCAGCAGCCAGAGTGGGCTCCCCTACGAGCAGTACTTC	CASSQSGLPYEQYF
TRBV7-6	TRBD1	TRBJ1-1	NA	TGTGCCAGCAGCTTAGTGAGGGGGCCTGGCTCTGAAGCTTTCTTT	CASSLVRGPGSEAFF
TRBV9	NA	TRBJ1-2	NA	TGTGCCAGCAGCGAGAAGGGAGACTATGGCTACACCTTC	CASSEKGDYGYTF
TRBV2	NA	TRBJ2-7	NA	TGTGCCAGCAGTGATCCCCGGCAGTCCTACGAGCAGTACTTC	CASSDPRQSYEQYF
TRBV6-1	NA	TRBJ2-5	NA	TGTGCCAGCAGTGATGGCCCTAGTATAGAGACCCAGTACTTC	CASSDGPSIETQYF